The entry below describes one T cell receptor (beta chain). The data were taken from a study of blood T cell repertoires in COVID-19. Whole-study context: Sample material is recorded as cDNA or gDNA derived from T cells, B-cell-depleted T cells, or PBMCs.

The CDR3 is 17 residues long. The V end was cut by 0 bases, the J end by 0 bases, with 12 bases between. Per germline, CDR1 ENHRY and CDR2 SYGVKD. Assay used: immunoSEQ multiplex PCR; TCRdb lists only in-frame clones, some missing. Among roughly 250,000 clones listed, around four fifths were seen once. This TCR came from a man in his forties with active or convalescent COVID-19. The sample taken for sequencing was peripheral blood. This chain links TRBV10-3 with TRBJ1-5; no clear D gene. As DNA, the CDR3 is TGTGCCATCAGTGAGTCAGGACTCGCATATAGCAATCAGCCCCAGCATTTT. Protein: CAISESGLAYSNQPQHF.